The 17 T cell receptor beta chains below come from one sample, sequenced in a study of vaccination and CD4 T cells after COVID-19. Treatment indicated: approximately 9-day PBMC culture with coronavirus spike peptide pools or control peptides (ViraFEST assay). With the Oncomine TCR Beta short-read assay, DNA from cultured CD4+ T cells was sequenced. In TCRdb, the PCR reads were re-called with MiXCR into one record per CDR3 protein. In the table there are 9,000 to 13,000 distinct CDR3 sequences, under 85% of which are singletons. No antigen has been identified for these receptors. The sample comprised CD4+ T cells from blood, cultured in vitro. The origin of the receptors is a human donor who had recovered from COVID-19.

The chain is built from TRBV2 and TRBJ1-1; D is unresolved. V was clipped by 5 bases and J by 0 bases, with 7 bases between them. Germline CDR1 SNHLY, CDR2 FYNNEI. This CDR3 comprises 13 residues. The chain's CDR3 is CASSNAVNTEAFF. The CDR3 DNA is TGTGCCAGCAGTAACGCGGTGAACACTGAAGCTTTCTTT. The whole variable domain, filled in from reference TRBV2 and TRBJ1-1, reads EPEVTQTPSHQVTQMGQEVILRCVPISNHLYFYWYRQILGQKVEFLVSFYNNEISEKSEIFDDQFSVERPDGSNFTLKIRSTKLEDSAMYFCASSNAVNTEAFFGQGTRLTVV.

The chain employs TRBV28 and TRBJ2-5; TRBD1 aligns across 7 bases. The CDR3 sequence is 15 residues long. CDR1 is MDHEN and CDR2 is SYDVKM in the germline V gene. V was pared by 4 bases and J by 5 bases, with 10 bases of the junction left unmatched. The CDR3, as DNA: TGTGCCAGCAGTTCTCTTTCAGGGGGTGGGGAGACCCAGTACTTC. Translation gives CASSSLSGGGETQYF.

Here the CDR3 reads CSARRGETQYF. The CDR3 DNA is TGCAGTGCTAGGAGGGGAGAGACCCAGTACTTC. The chain couples TRBV20-1 to TRBJ2-5, with D perhaps given as TRBD1 or TRBD2 (5 bases each). This CDR3 spans 11 amino acids. Per the germline V gene, CDR1 is DFQATT and CDR2 is SNEGSKA (reference sequence). Trimming pared 3 bases from V and 4 bases from J, leaving 6 bases between.

This chain joins TRBV4-2 and TRBJ2-3; D not certain. There are 13 residues in the CDR3. The germline gives CDR1 LGHNA, CDR2 YNFKEQ. Between the trimmed V and J ends, which lost 7 bases and 1 base, there was a span of 9 bases. DNA of the CDR3: TGTGCCAGCACAGTAGGGCGCACAGATACGCAGTATTTT. Its protein is CASTVGRTDTQYF.

The chain has TRBV6-2 or TRBV6-3 and TRBJ1-5; TRBD1 might be the D (5 bases). Germline V gene lookup returns CDR1 MNHEY and CDR2 SVGEGT. There are 13 residues in the CDR3. With 0 bases removed from V and 11 bases from J, the gap between germline ends came to 11 bases. CDR3 bases: TGTGCCAGCAGTTACTCGGGACTCATTGCCCAGCATTTT. This translates into CASSYSGLIAQHF.

This clonotype turned up a few times. V is TRBV27 and J is TRBJ2-3; D is unclear. Trimming left V 1 base short and J 0 bases short, with 8 bases between. Germline V gene sequence: CDR1 MNHEY, CDR2 SMNVEV (reference sequence). The CDR3 sequence is 15 residues long. This CDR3 reads CASSLLLTSTDTQYF. The CDR3 coding sequence is TGTGCCAGCAGTTTATTACTAACTAGCACAGATACGCAGTATTTT.

The chain recombines TRBV28 with TRBJ2-7, with 7 bases matching TRBD1. Unmatched junction bases numbered 13, after V lost 8 bases and J lost 0 bases. From germline, CDR1 is MDHEN and CDR2 SYDVKM. The CDR3 sequence is 16 residues long. The CDR3 coding sequence is TGTGCCAGCTCTCAGACAGGGCCCACTTACTCCTACGAGCAGTACTTC. Translation: CASSQTGPTYSYEQYF.

The rearrangement joins TRBV6-5 to TRBJ2-1; no clear D. Germline CDR1 reads MNHEY; CDR2 reads SVGAGI. V shed 4 bases and J shed 6 bases, with 13 bases lying between them. The CDR3 extends over 14 amino acids. The CDR3 DNA reads TGTGCCAGCAGTTCGGGCCAGGTGGGCAATGAGCAGTTCTTC. It codes for CASSSGQVGNEQFF.

The rearrangement joins TRBV2 to TRBJ2-3; perhaps TRBD1 as D (6 bases). The V end was cut by 7 bases, the J end by 2 bases, with 7 bases between. The CDR3 runs 12 residues. Germline V gene data show CDR1 as SNHLY and CDR2 as FYNNEI. The DNA for the CDR3 is TGTGCCAGCAAGGGGGACACAGATACGCAGTATTTT. Encoded protein: CASKGDTDTQYF.

This clonotype is deemed large (0.1 to 1%). V is TRBV20-1 and J is TRBJ2-3; D remains unclear. Trimming took 0 bases from V and 2 from J, leaving 12 bases between them. Germline V gene sequence: CDR1 DFQATT, CDR2 SNEGSKA (reference sequence). The CDR3 runs to 15 residues. The CDR3 DNA follows: TGCAGTGCTAGAGATCGGCTAGTCTTCACAGATACGCAGTATTTT. Translated: CSARDRLVFTDTQYF.

The chain joins TRBV6-2 or TRBV6-3 to TRBJ1-5; tentatively, D is TRBD1 (5 bases). CDR1 is MNHEY and CDR2 is SVGEGT in the germline V gene. V was trimmed by 2 bases and J by 4 bases, leaving 9 bases between them. The length of the CDR3 is 14 residues. The CDR3 coding sequence is TGTGCCAGCAGTTACGACCGGGGGAATCAGCCCCAGCATTTT. Translated: CASSYDRGNQPQHF.

V gene TRBV24-1 combines with J gene TRBJ2-1, with a tentative D call TRBD1 (6 bases). Germline loops: CDR1 KGHDR, CDR2 SFDVKD. This CDR3 has 16 amino acids. Between the trimmed V and J ends, which lost 1 base and 5 bases, there was a span of 14 bases. CDR3 bases: TGTGCCACCAGTGATTTTGGGCAGGGGATCAACAATGAGCAGTTCTTC. The encoded protein is CATSDFGQGINNEQFF.

V is TRBV6-2 or TRBV6-3 and J is TRBJ1-5; D remains ambiguous. Germline values: CDR1 MNHEY, CDR2 SVGEGT. The CDR3 loop spans 15 amino acids. V lost 7 bases and J 2 bases, leaving 15 bases between the germline ends. CDR3 amino acids: CASIPSGRGNQPQHF. CDR3 coding DNA: TGTGCCAGCATCCCCTCGGGCCGGGGCAATCAGCCCCAGCATTTT.

V and J are TRBV7-2 and TRBJ1-5; unclear D gene. V lost 1 base to trimming and J lost 0 bases, with 13 bases between them. The CDR3 has 17 amino acids. Per the germline V gene, CDR1 is SGHTA and CDR2 is FQGNSA. CDR3 loop: CASSLVVPGYSNQPQHF. DNA for the CDR3: TGTGCCAGCAGCTTAGTAGTACCCGGGTATAGCAATCAGCCCCAGCATTTT. The full variable domain, with the rest looked up from reference TRBV7-2 and TRBJ1-5, is GAGVSQSPSNKVTEKGKDVELRCDPISGHTALYWYRQSLGQGLEFLIYFQGNSAPDKSGLPSDRFSAERTGGSVSTLTIQRTQQEDSAVYLCASSLVVPGYSNQPQHFGDGTRLSIL.

The rearrangement joins TRBV27 to TRBJ2-3; D not resolved. Germline CDR1 reads MNHEY; CDR2 reads SMNVEV (reference sequence). This CDR3 has 14 residues. The V end lost 5 bases, the J end lost 1 base, and 10 bases lay between the germline ends. The CDR3, as DNA: TGTGCCAGCAGTCCCCGGAGCCGCACAGATACGCAGTATTTT. As protein: CASSPRSRTDTQYF.

The chain employs TRBV11-2 and TRBJ1-2; D is ambiguous. V was trimmed by 6 bases and J by 4 bases, leaving 15 bases between them. This CDR3 spans 14 amino acids. Germline V gene lookup returns CDR1 SGHAT and CDR2 FQNNGV. CDR3 sequence (DNA): TGTGCCAGCAGGCCGTGGAGTTACACCTATGGCTACACCTTC. Translation: CASRPWSYTYGYTF.

The chain combines TRBV21-1 with TRBJ1-5; the listed D gene, TRBD1, was not tested against the DNA. TRBV21-1 is deemed a pseudogene. This CDR3 is 15 amino acids long. The CDR3 loop is CASSNCRDREQPQHF. The CDR3 DNA is TGTGCCAGCAGCAATTGCCGGGACAGGGAGCAGCCCCAGCATTTT.